Each of the 20 T cell receptor beta chains below was sequenced from the same sample in a study of T cell clonality in common variable immunodeficiency. Some clones are missing from TCRdb's copy, which holds only in-frame ones; the method was immunoSEQ multiplex PCR. The profile covers fewer than 75,000 clones, none occurring a single time. Sequencing was performed on peripheral blood mononuclear cells. These receptor sequences come from a person between 18 and 75 years old in good health.

This clone occurred many times. Read coverage stops 3 residues before the CDR3 terminus; the germline J gene supplies the remainder. The chain links TRBV7-6 to TRBJ2-1; TRBD2 might be the D (5 bases). Germline loops: CDR1 SGHVS, CDR2 FNYEAQ. V dropped 5 bases and J dropped 5 bases, with 16 bases sitting between them. The CDR3 has 15 amino acids. The DNA read from the CDR3 is TGTGCCAGCAGCCCCGCCCGGGGATCAAACAATGAG. Amino acids: CASSPARGSNNE. The full-length CDR3 reads as CASSPARGSNNEQFF.

This clone was recorded at least ten times. The read halts 3 residues ahead of the CDR3 end, with the missing end drawn from the germline J gene. V is TRBV7-8 and J is TRBJ1-1; D call uncertain. V dropped 2 bases and J dropped 0 bases, with 10 bases sitting between them. CDR1 and CDR2 from the germline V gene are SGHVS and FQNEAQ. This CDR3 region has 15 residues. CDR3 DNA (partial): TGTGCCAGCAGCTTACAGTCAGAAATGAACACTGAA. Protein product: CASSLQSEMNTE. The entire CDR3 protein is CASSLQSEMNTEAFF.

This clone came up many times. Coverage ceases 3 residues before the CDR3 finishes, and the germline J gene fills in the end. V and J are TRBV12-3 or TRBV12-4 and TRBJ2-7, with D unresolved. The CDR3 sequence is 12 residues long. Trimming removed 2 bases at V and 4 bases at J, with 6 bases between. The sequenced part of the CDR3 DNA is TGTGCCAGCAGTTTACCATTGTACGAG. It translates to CASSLPLYE. The CDR3 as a whole reads CASSLPLYEQYF.

This clone appeared many times. The CDR3 end is not reached by the read, which stops 3 residues before it; the germline J gene fills it in. The chain uses TRBV11-2 and TRBJ1-2; D not certain. The CDR3 runs to 14 residues. From germline, CDR1 is SGHAT and CDR2 FQNNGV. Trimming cost V 4 bases and J 5 bases, with 14 bases left between them. The covered CDR3 bases are TGTGCCAGCAGCTCCCCCTACAACGGGTATGGC. Protein: CASSSPYNGYG. Given in full, the CDR3 is CASSSPYNGYGYTF.

This clone appeared a few times. The CDR3 sequence: CASRPSQGGPLSAYNEQFF. The DNA read from the CDR3 is TGTGCCAGTAGGCCCTCACAGGGGGGCCCTCTCAGCGCCTACAATGAG. This chain links TRBV19 with TRBJ2-1; 8 bases agree with TRBD1. Read sequence stops 3 residues before the CDR3 end, and the germline J gene provides the missing end. CDR3 size: 19 residues. Looked up from germline, CDR1 is LNHDA and CDR2 is SQIVND (reference sequence). Trimming removed 6 bases from V and 2 bases from J; junction bases left unmatched: 18.

This clone was found many times. The CDR3: CASSIGLDYEQYF. Incomplete CDR3 DNA: TGTGCCAGTAGTATAGGCTTAGACTACGAG. The chain couples TRBV19 to TRBJ2-7; D gene uncertain. The read halts 3 residues ahead of the CDR3 end, with the missing end drawn from the germline J gene. In germline, CDR1 is LNHDA, CDR2 SQIVND (reference sequence). Trimming removed 1 base at V and 3 bases at J, with 7 bases between. The CDR3 length is 13 residues.

This clone has ten or more counts. The read ends 3 residues shy of where the CDR3 ends; the end is completed using the germline J gene. V and J are TRBV7-2 and TRBJ1-5; TRBD1 might be the D (5 bases). Germline CDR1 and CDR2: SGHTA and FQGNSA. The ends were cut back, 0 bases at V and 4 bases at J, with 13 bases in the middle. CDR3 length equals 16 residues. The sequenced CDR3 bases are TGTGCCAGCAGCTTAGCGATCAGGGCGCGGAATCAGCCC. This sequence encodes CASSLAIRARNQP. The entire CDR3 reads CASSLAIRARNQPQHF.

This clone occurred many times. The CDR3 end is not reached by the read, which stops 3 residues before it; the germline J gene fills it in. The rearrangement links TRBV7-9 to TRBJ1-1; no clear D gene. Germline assignment: CDR1 SEHNR and CDR2 FQNEAQ (reference sequence). The CDR3 totals 12 residues. The part of the CDR3 DNA that was read is TGTGCCAGCAGCTTAATCGGGGAAGAA. Translating it yields CASSLIGEE. The complete CDR3 reads CASSLIGEEAFF.

This clone has a count of ten or more. The read terminates 3 residues ahead of where the CDR3 ends, so the germline J gene completes it. This rearrangement joins TRBV12-3 or TRBV12-4 to TRBJ1-4; no clear D. V lost 6 bases, J lost 8 bases, and 16 bases lay in between. The CDR3 consists of 14 residues. CDR3 bases read: TGTGCCAGCAGCACCTCGGGGAGAGGGGAAAAA. It encodes CASSTSGRGEK. The CDR3 as a whole reads CASSTSGRGEKLFF.

The sample holds many counts of this clone. The read stops 3 residues short of the end of the CDR3; the missing end is completed from the germline J gene. The V call is TRBV19, the J call TRBJ1-1; D may be TRBD1 (6 bases). Per germline, CDR1 LNHDA and CDR2 SQIVND (reference sequence). Trimming took off 3 bases at V and 0 bases at J, with 14 bases between the two ends. The CDR3 has 16 amino acids. The DNA read from the CDR3 is TGTGCCAGTAGTATTCGAGGACAGAACATGAACACTGAA. Protein product: CASSIRGQNMNTE. The entire CDR3 sequence reads CASSIRGQNMNTEAFF. The whole variable domain, remainder taken from reference TRBV19 and TRBJ1-1, is DGGITQSPKYLFRKEGQNVTLSCEQNLNHDAMYWYRQDPGQGLRLIYYSQIVNDFQKGDIAEGYSVSREKKESFPLTVTSAQKNPTAFYLCASSIRGQNMNTEAFFGQGTRLTVV.

This clone was found many times. The read halts 3 residues ahead of the CDR3 end, with the missing end drawn from the germline J gene. The rearrangement uses TRBV19 and TRBJ1-6, with D possibly matching TRBD1 (5 bases). The V and J ends lost 5 bases and 8 bases respectively, with 22 bases between them. This CDR3 has 17 amino acids. CDR1 and CDR2 (germline): LNHDA, SQIVND (reference sequence). CDR3 sequence reads: CASSVPELGPGDSPLHF. The covered CDR3 bases are TGTGCCAGTAGTGTCCCTGAGTTGGGGCCTGGCGATTCACCC.

This clone was recorded many times. The read ends 3 residues early relative to the CDR3; the germline J gene fills the gap. The chain couples TRBV27 to TRBJ1-2, with 7 bases matching TRBD1. V dropped 5 bases and J dropped 4; count of bases not matched to a gene: 10. CDR3 length equals 15 residues. The germline V gene has CDR1 MNHEY and CDR2 SMNVEV (reference sequence). CDR3 in amino acids: CASSPRQGGLYGYTF. The DNA read from the CDR3 is TGTGCCAGCAGTCCACGACAGGGAGGACTCTATGGC.

About this clone itself: A read error may produce the germline difference seen at one junction end. Other DNA variants within this sample encode the same CDR3. CDR3 in amino acids: CASSPGTGGGEAFF. CDR3 DNA, as far as it was read: TGCGCCAGCTCACCGGGGACAGGGGGCGGAGAG. The rearrangement joins TRBV18 to TRBJ1-1; 12 positions match TRBD1. Sequencing ends 3 residues short of the CDR3 end; the germline J gene provides the rest. Per the germline V gene, CDR1 is KGHSH and CDR2 is LQKENI. The CDR3 extends over 14 amino acids.

This clone was detected ten times or more. The read terminates 3 residues ahead of where the CDR3 ends, so the germline J gene completes it. The chain carries TRBV9 and TRBJ2-3, with a possible D match to TRBD2 (5 bases). V lost 1 base, J lost 2 bases, and 14 bases lay in between. The CDR3 consists of 16 residues. Germline CDR1 is SGDLS and CDR2 is YYNGEE. This CDR3 reads CASSVRTRDDTDTQYF. The sequenced part of the CDR3 DNA is TGTGCCAGCAGCGTACGTACTAGAGACGACACAGATACG.

Many counts were recorded for this clone. The CDR3 is cut off 3 residues early in the read; its end comes from the germline J gene. The gene calls are TRBV4-1 and TRBJ2-3; D is unclear. Germline V gene sequence: CDR1 MGHRA, CDR2 YSYEKL. CDR3 length equals 14 residues. V dropped 1 base and J dropped 6 bases, with 11 bases sitting between them. This chain's CDR3 is CASSQVSIADTQYF. Partial CDR3 DNA: TGCGCCAGCAGCCAAGTCTCGATTGCGGATACG.

This clone was seen ten or more times. The CDR3 end falls 3 residues outside the read, so it is completed with the germline J gene. The chain links TRBV2 to TRBJ1-5, with D possibly being TRBD1 (5 bases). The germline CDR1 and CDR2 sequences are SNHLY and FYNNEI. CDR3 size: 14 residues. Between the trimmed V and J ends, which lost 6 bases and 7 bases, there was a span of 16 bases. The covered CDR3 bases are TGTGCCAGCAGCGCCCGGGGGTTGGGGCAGCCC. This codes for CASSARGLGQP. The full CDR3 sequence reads CASSARGLGQPQHF.

Only a few counts were recorded for this clone. The sequence runs out 3 residues before the end of the CDR3; the remainder is reconstructed from the germline J gene. The chain employs TRBV19 and TRBJ1-1; D possibly corresponds to TRBD1 (5 bases). The V and J ends lost 3 bases and 1 base respectively, with 9 bases between them. The CDR3 is 14 residues long. The V gene's germline CDR1 is LNHDA and CDR2 SQIVND (reference sequence). CDR3 in amino acids: CASSMGGRNTEAFF. CDR3 bases read: TGTGCCAGTAGTATGGGGGGACGGAACACTGAA.

This clone showed up many times. The CDR3 goes on 3 residues after the read ends, and that part is filled in from the germline J gene. The rearrangement uses TRBV27 and TRBJ1-5; no clear D. Trimming cost V 5 bases and J 8 bases, with 13 bases left between them. The germline V gene has CDR1 MNHEY and CDR2 SMNVEV (reference sequence). The CDR3 totals 13 residues. CDR3 loop: CASSPSILEPQHF. Partial CDR3 DNA: TGTGCCAGCAGTCCCAGTATCTTGGAGCCC.

In its sample, this clone was seen many times. The observed sequence ends 3 residues before the CDR3 terminus, with the missing tail filled in from the germline J gene. V usage is TRBV12-3 or TRBV12-4 and J usage is TRBJ2-7, with TRBD1 matching over 8 bases. The ends lost 4 bases at V and 6 bases at J; junction bases unmatched: 5. This CDR3 is 13 amino acids long. CDR3 region: CASSSGRGREQYF. The sequenced CDR3 bases are TGTGCCAGCAGTTCCGGCAGGGGGCGCGAG.

A word on this clone: With the read ending 3 residues before the CDR3 end, the germline J gene is used to fill in that end. This rearrangement joins TRBV18 to TRBJ2-4; tentatively, D is TRBD2 (6 bases). Germline CDR1 reads KGHSH; CDR2 reads LQKENI. This CDR3 has 13 residues. CDR3 bases read: TGTGCCAGCTCAACCGGGACTCTCTATGGT. The encoded protein is CASSTGTLYG. The complete CDR3 sequence is CASSTGTLYGQYF.